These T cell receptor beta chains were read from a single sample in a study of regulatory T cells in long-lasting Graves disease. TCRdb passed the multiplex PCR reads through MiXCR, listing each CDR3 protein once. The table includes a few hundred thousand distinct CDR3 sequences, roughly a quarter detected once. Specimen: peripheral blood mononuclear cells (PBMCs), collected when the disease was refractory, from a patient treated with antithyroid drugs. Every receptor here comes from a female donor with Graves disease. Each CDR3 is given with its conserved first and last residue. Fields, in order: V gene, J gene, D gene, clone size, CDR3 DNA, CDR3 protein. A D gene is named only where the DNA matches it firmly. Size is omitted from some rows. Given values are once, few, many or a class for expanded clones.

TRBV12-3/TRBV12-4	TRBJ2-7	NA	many	TGTGCCAGCAGTTTCCGCGGATATTCCTACGAGCAGTACTTC	CASSFRGYSYEQYF
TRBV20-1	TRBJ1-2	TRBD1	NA	TGCAGTGCTAAACAGGGGAGTGGCTATGGCTACACCTTC	CSAKQGSGYGYTF
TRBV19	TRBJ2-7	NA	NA	TGTGCCAGTAGTCCGGACTTAGCCTACGAGCAGTACTTC	CASSPDLAYEQYF
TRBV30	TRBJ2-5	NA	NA	TGTGCCTGGAGTGGGGGGAGGAGCGGGACCCAGTACTTC	CAWSGGRSGTQYF
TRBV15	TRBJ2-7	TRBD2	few	TGCGCCACCAGCAGACCCGGGACTAGCGGCTACGGGCAGTACTTC	CATSRPGTSGYGQYF
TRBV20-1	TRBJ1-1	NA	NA	TGCAGTACTAGAGACCGTTATGGGGGCTTTAGAACTGAAGCTTTCTTT	CSTRDRYGGFRTEAFF
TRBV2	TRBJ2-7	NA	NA	TGTGCCAGCAGCCAAGTTAATAGCGGAAGCTCCCAGTACTTC	CASSQVNSGSSQYF
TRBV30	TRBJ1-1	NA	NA	TGTGCCTGGAGAATGGGGGCGAACACTGAAGCTTTCTTT	CAWRMGANTEAFF
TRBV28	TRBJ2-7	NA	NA	TGTGCCAGCAGTGCCGCAGGCAGGGCCGACTACGAGCAGTACTTC	CASSAAGRADYEQYF
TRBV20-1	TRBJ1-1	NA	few	TGCAGTGCTAGATGGTCAGGGGCCGCTGAAGCTTTCTTT	CSARWSGAAEAFF
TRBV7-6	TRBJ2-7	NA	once	TGTGCCAGCAGCTTCACAGAAGCCTACGAGCAGTACTTC	CASSFTEAYEQYF
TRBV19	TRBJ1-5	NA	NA	TGTGCCAGTAGCCCAGGGACAAATAGCAATCAGCCCCAGCATTTT	CASSPGTNSNQPQHF
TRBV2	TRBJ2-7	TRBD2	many	TGTGCCAGCAGTGGCCCTAGCGGGAGCTACGAGCAGTACTTC	CASSGPSGSYEQYF
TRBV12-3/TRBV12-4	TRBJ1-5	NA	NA	TGTGCCAGCACCCAGTACCGTAATCAGCCCCAGCATTTT	CASTQYRNQPQHF
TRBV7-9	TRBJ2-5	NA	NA	TGTGCCAGCAGCTTGAAATTTCTTCGACAGGCCACCCAAGAGACCCAGTACTTC	CASSLKFLRQATQETQYF
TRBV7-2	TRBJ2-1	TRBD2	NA	TGTGCCAGCAGCTTAGAGGGGGTTCGGGGCGGGAGGCGCAATGAGCAGTTCTTC	CASSLEGVRGGRRNEQFF
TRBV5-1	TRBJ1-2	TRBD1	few	TGCGCCAGCAGCTTCGGGACAGGCTTCCCAGCTAACTATGGCTACACCTTC	CASSFGTGFPANYGYTF
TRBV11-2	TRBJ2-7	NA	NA	TGTGCCAGCACCCCAGGACCAGGCGTCAGCTCCTACGAGCAGTACTTC	CASTPGPGVSSYEQYF
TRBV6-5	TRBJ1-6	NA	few	TGTGCCAGCAGTTACCCAAACTATCCGGGACTCGGTTCACCCCTCCACTTT	CASSYPNYPGLGSPLHF
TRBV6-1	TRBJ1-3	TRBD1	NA	TGTGCCAGCAGTCGCGACAGGGGGCCCGGAAACACCATATATTTT	CASSRDRGPGNTIYF
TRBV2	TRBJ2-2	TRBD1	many	TGTGCCAGCAGTGACCGGACAGGGACCGGGGAGCTGTTTTTT	CASSDRTGTGELFF
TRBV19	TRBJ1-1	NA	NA	TGTGCCAGTAGTATCTGGGGGGGGAACACTGAAGCTTTCTTT	CASSIWGGNTEAFF
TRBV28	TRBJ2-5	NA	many	TGTGCCAGCAGGTACCACGGGGGATTGGAGACCCAGTACTTC	CASRYHGGLETQYF
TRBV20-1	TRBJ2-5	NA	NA	TGCAGTGCCCCGTCGCAGGGAAGGTCAGAGACCCAGTACTTC	CSAPSQGRSETQYF
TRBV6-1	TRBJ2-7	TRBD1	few	TGTGCCAGCAGTGGACTCCGGGACAGGGCTTACGAGCAGTACTTC	CASSGLRDRAYEQYF
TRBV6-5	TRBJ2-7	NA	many	TGTGCCAGCAGTTACTCCGTTACCTACGAGCAGTACTTC	CASSYSVTYEQYF
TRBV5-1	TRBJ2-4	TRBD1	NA	TGCGCCAGCAGCATGACAGGGGAAGGAAACATTCAGTACTTC	CASSMTGEGNIQYF
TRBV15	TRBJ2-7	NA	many	TGTGCCACCAGCAGGGGGGAAGGTAGAACCTACGAGCAGTACTTC	CATSRGEGRTYEQYF
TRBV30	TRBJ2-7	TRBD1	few	TGTGCCTGGATCAGAACCGCGGGACAGGGAGTTTTC	CAWIRTAGQGVF
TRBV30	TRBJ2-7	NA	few	TGTGCCTGGAGTGACGGGAGTAAGTACGAGCAGTACTTC	CAWSDGSKYEQYF
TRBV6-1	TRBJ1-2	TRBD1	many	TGTGCCAGCAGTGCATCGCCGGGACAGGGGATGGGTGGCTACACCTTC	CASSASPGQGMGGYTF
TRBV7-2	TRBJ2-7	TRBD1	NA	TGTGCCAGCAGACCTCCGGGACAGGGGGTTCAGTACTTC	CASRPPGQGVQYF
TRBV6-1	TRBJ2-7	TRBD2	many	TGTGCCAGCAGTCACGCCCGACTAGCGGGATACTACGAGCAGTACTTC	CASSHARLAGYYEQYF
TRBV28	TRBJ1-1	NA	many	TGTGCCAGCAGAGCTGAGACTGAAGCTTTCTTT	CASRAETEAFF
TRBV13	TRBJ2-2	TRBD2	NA	TGTGCCAGCGAAGCGGGAGCGAACACCGGGGAGCTGTTTTTT	CASEAGANTGELFF
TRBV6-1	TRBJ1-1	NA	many	TGTGCCAGCAGTACCCACAGTTCCACTGAAGCTTTCTTT	CASSTHSSTEAFF
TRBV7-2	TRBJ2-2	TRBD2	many	TGTGCCAGCAGCTTAGGTTCGCTAGCGGGAGTGGGGGAGCTGTTTTTT	CASSLGSLAGVGELFF
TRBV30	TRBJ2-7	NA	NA	TGTGCCTGGAGTTACGGGGGCCCTTACGAGCAGTACTTC	CAWSYGGPYEQYF
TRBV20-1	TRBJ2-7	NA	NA	TGCAGTGCTAGGCGACCTTCCCTATCGCGCGAGCAGTACTTC	CSARRPSLSREQYF
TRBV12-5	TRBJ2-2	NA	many	TGTGCTAGTGGTTTGGTACACGGCGCGAACACCGGGGAGCTGTTTTTT	CASGLVHGANTGELFF
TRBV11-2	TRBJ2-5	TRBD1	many	TGTGCCAGCAGCTTGAGACAGGGCCGGTTGAGGGAGACCCAGTACTTC	CASSLRQGRLRETQYF
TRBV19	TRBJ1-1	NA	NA	TGTGCCAGTAGTAGTTCCGGGAGGTGGGAAGCTTTCTTT	CASSSSGRWEAFF
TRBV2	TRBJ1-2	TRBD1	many	TGTGCCAGCAGTGAATCTGGGACAGCTGGCTACACCTTC	CASSESGTAGYTF
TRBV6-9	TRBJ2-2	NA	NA	TGTGCCAGCAGTTACACAGGGGACTTAAACACCGGGGAGCTGTTTTTT	CASSYTGDLNTGELFF
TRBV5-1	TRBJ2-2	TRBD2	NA	TGCGCCAGCAGCTCCTCGACTAGCGGGAAAAGCACCGGGGAGCTGTTTTTT	CASSSSTSGKSTGELFF
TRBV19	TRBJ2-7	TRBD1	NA	TGTGCCAGTAGTAGAGGGACAGGGGACGAGCAGTACTTC	CASSRGTGDEQYF
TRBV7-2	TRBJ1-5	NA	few	TGTGCCAGCAGCTTGGGCAGTCTTGGCAATCAGCCCCAGCATTTT	CASSLGSLGNQPQHF
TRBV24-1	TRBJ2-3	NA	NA	TGTGCCACCAGTGACCCTGGTATTATGGGAGATACGCAGTATTTT	CATSDPGIMGDTQYF